This T cell receptor (beta chain) derives from a study of T cell clonotyping in hematopoietic cell transplantation. Whole-study results and caveats: Pathologically expanded recipient clonotypes increased progressively from day 30 to day 180 as diversity fell.

Comments on this clone: What it binds is unknown.

Germline V gene data show CDR1 as PRHDT and CDR2 as FYEKMQ (reference sequence). V lost 4 bases and J lost 2; bases outside the gene matches: 8. The CDR3 length is 15 residues. The time point was: recipient sample about 28 days before transplant, after cytoreduction. Recipients were bled about 28 days pretransplant and at posttransplant days 30, 100, 180. Assay used: immunoSEQ multiplex PCR; TCRdb lists only in-frame clones, some missing. The table lists tens of thousands of clones, 75% to 90% of them singletons. The sequencing used peripheral blood mononuclear cells, collected before stem cell transplant. This TCR derives from a young man with biphenotypic leukemia. Some clones in this sample may be carry-over from other donors' samples. This rearrangement joins TRBV13 to TRBJ2-7; 7 bases line up with TRBD2. In DNA, the CDR3 is TGTGCCAGCAGCTCCTCCCCGCGGGGGACCTACGAGCAGTACTTC. Protein: CASSSSPRGTYEQYF.